Each of the 10 T cell receptor beta chains below was sequenced from the same sample in a study of blood T cells in healthy people across ages. It was with a sample-barcoded 5' primer and a J-beta primer mix that a second PCR of roughly 7 to 12 cycles was run. TCRdb used MiXCR to reprocess the 5' RACE reads, holding one entry per CDR3 protein. Of over 1,500,000 distinct CDR3 sequences in the sample, just under 50% were seen once. Specimen: blood. All receptors come from a woman aged 35 to 49 in good health.

V usage is TRBV29-1 and J usage is TRBJ1-5, with TRBD1 matching 7 bases. Germline CDR1 is SQVTM and CDR2 is ANQGSEA. This CDR3 spans 12 amino acids. V lost 7 bases, J lost 7 bases, and 7 bases stayed unmatched. CDR3 coding DNA: TGCAGCGCCCCACAGGGGCGACAGCCCCAGCATTTT. Its translation: CSAPQGRQPQHF.

The rearrangement uses TRBV15 and TRBJ2-5, with 9 bases matching TRBD1. With 0 bases clipped from V and 3 bases from J, the junction kept 2 bases outside the gene matches. The CDR3 is 15 amino acids. Germline V gene data show CDR1 as LNHNV and CDR2 as YYDKDF (reference sequence). The DNA of the CDR3 is TGTGCCACCAGCAGAGACCGGACAGGGGAAGAGACCCAGTACTTC. Translation gives CATSRDRTGEETQYF.

Concerning this clonotype: At one boundary the junction diverges from the germline segment, which might be a read error. The V and J genes are TRBV4-1 and TRBJ2-1, with TRBD2 identical over 15 bases. Germline V gene lookup returns CDR1 MGHRA and CDR2 YSYEKL. The length of the CDR3 is 18 residues. The CDR3 sequence is CASSQGLAGGSSYNGQFF. CDR3 nucleotide sequence: TGCGCCAGCAGCCAGGGACTAGCGGGGGGAAGCTCCTACAATGGGCAGTTCTTC.

The V and J genes are TRBV7-2 and TRBJ1-2; D remains ambiguous. Germline V gene sequence: CDR1 SGHTA, CDR2 FQGNSA. The CDR3 runs to 15 residues. The ends were cut back, 1 base at V and 8 bases at J, with 17 bases in the middle. Here the CDR3 DNA reads TGTGCCAGCAGCTTAGATACCACGGCTCTGGGCGGCTACACCTTC. It is translated as CASSLDTTALGGYTF.

The chain is built from TRBV20-1 and TRBJ2-3, with 14 bases aligning to TRBD2. The CDR3 runs 13 residues. V dropped 6 bases and J dropped 4; count of bases not matched to a gene: 0. CDR1 and CDR2 (germline): DFQATT, SNEGSKA (reference sequence). The CDR3 DNA follows: TGCAGTGCGGGACTAGCGGGGGCAGATACGCAGTATTTT. It translates to CSAGLAGADTQYF.

The gene calls are TRBV6-5 and TRBJ2-4; weak D call: TRBD2 (6 bases). The end of the DNA aligns better with TRBJ2-5, so the J call may be wrong. The CDR3 loop spans 14 amino acids. CDR1 is MNHEY, CDR2 SVGAGI, per germline. This CDR3 is CASRVGLTPGTQYF. For the CDR3, the DNA is TGTGCCAGCAGGGTGGGACTGACTCCAGGGACCCAGTACTTC.

The genes are TRBV19 and TRBJ1-2; D might be TRBD1 (5 bases). This CDR3 is 15 amino acids long. V lost 6 bases and J 5 bases, leaving 19 bases between the germline ends. In germline, CDR1 is LNHDA, CDR2 SQIVND (reference sequence). The chain's CDR3 is CASSHRQREWYGYTF. The DNA for the CDR3 is TGTGCCAGTAGCCATAGACAGAGGGAGTGGTATGGCTACACCTTC.

CDR3 in DNA: TGTGCCAGCAGCGCTGGGACCCCGTGGGGGCCTATTAGCACAGATACGCAGTATTTT. It encodes CASSAGTPWGPISTDTQYF. J is TRBJ2-3 and V is TRBV13, with TRBD1 as a possible D gene (6 bases). There are 19 residues in the CDR3. With 5 bases removed from V and 0 bases from J, the gap between germline ends came to 24 bases. Germline loops: CDR1 PRHDT, CDR2 FYEKMQ (reference sequence).

The chain couples TRBV11-2 to TRBJ2-5; TRBD1 matches at 9 bases. Germline loops: CDR1 SGHAT, CDR2 FQNNGV. The CDR3 has 16 residues. The V and J ends lost 5 bases and 4 bases, in that order; junction bases with no gene match: 11. For the CDR3, the DNA is TGTGCCAGCAGCCCTGGGACAGGGATATTGGGAGAGACCCAGTACTTC. This translates into CASSPGTGILGETQYF.

The chain employs TRBV4-1 and TRBJ2-5; D not certain. The CDR3 covers 17 residues. CDR1 and CDR2 from the germline V gene are MGHRA and YSYEKL. Trimming stripped 1 base from V and 1 base from J, with 16 bases between. CDR3 bases: TGCGCCAGCAGCCAAGTTCCCCACGACCTGAGCCAAGAGACCCAGTACTTC. Encoded protein: CASSQVPHDLSQETQYF.